These 18 T cell receptor beta chains were all obtained from the same sample, sequenced in a study of naive and memory T cell subsets. An equimolar mix of two oligonucleotides served as the beta constant-region primer for TRBC1 and TRBC2. Four rounds of PCR amplified the ligated cDNA using nested alpha and beta constant-region primers plus SP2. TCRdb re-called the UMI-ligation and nested PCR reads with MiXCR, one entry per CDR3 protein. Of some 80,000 distinct CDR3 sequences listed, 9% to 9.5% are singletons. The specimen was naive CD8+ T cells from blood. These receptors were obtained from a human donor in good health.

The sample holds a few counts of this clonotype. The chain combines TRBV21-1 with TRBJ1-1. TRBV21-1 is termed a pseudogene. The CDR3 sequence is 14 residues long. The CDR3 coding sequence is TGTGCCAGCAGCAAAATTGGGCTCGGAACTGAAGCTTTCTTT. Residues: CASSKIGLGTEAFF.

Concerning this clonotype: Compared with germline, one end of the junction differs, possibly owing to a read error. V is TRBV24-1 and J is TRBJ2-7; no reliable D call. Germline assignment: CDR1 KGHDR and CDR2 SFDVKD. The CDR3 loop spans 17 amino acids. CDR3 bases: TGTGCCACCGGTGATTTAAAGATCGGTAGCAGCAACTACGAGCAGTACTTC. It specifies CATGDLKIGSSNYEQYF.

The chain's CDR3 is CASSLRGGGETQYF. In DNA form, the CDR3 reads TGTGCCAGCAGTTTACGGGGGGGGGGAGAGACCCAGTACTTC. The chain joins TRBV28 to TRBJ2-5; 8 positions agree with TRBD2. The junction had 3 bases not matched to a gene; V was cut back by 2 bases and J by 4 bases. This CDR3 comprises 14 residues. Germline V gives CDR1 MDHEN, CDR2 SYDVKM. Combining the CDR3 with reference TRBV28 and TRBJ2-5 gives the whole variable domain DVKVTQSSRYLVKRTGEKVFLECVQDMDHENMFWYRQDPGLGLRLIYFSYDVKMKEKGDIPEGYSVSREKKERFSLILESASTNQTSMYLCASSLRGGGETQYFGPGTRLLVL.

This clonotype has at least ten counts. The chain couples TRBV4-1 to TRBJ2-7; the match to TRBD2 covers 11 bases. The J segment lost 2 bases and the V segment lost 3 bases, leaving 3 bases of the junction unmatched. This CDR3 is 15 amino acids long. Germline V gene sequence: CDR1 MGHRA, CDR2 YSYEKL. CDR3 DNA sequence: TGCGCCAGCAGCCAGGTAGCGGGAGGGCCCTACGAGCAGTACTTC. Protein sequence: CASSQVAGGPYEQYF.

This clonotype was observed a few times. The rearrangement links TRBV12-3 or TRBV12-4 to TRBJ2-3; D remains unclear. V dropped 5 bases and J dropped 6 bases, with 12 bases sitting between them. This CDR3 contains 13 residues. This CDR3 is CASSRPSLDTQYF. Written as DNA, the CDR3 is TGTGCCAGCAGTCGGCCCTCTTTGGATACGCAGTATTTT.

The table lists this clonotype with many counts. J is TRBJ2-1 and V is TRBV27; no firm D call. The CDR3 is 15 residues long. Germline-derived CDR1 and CDR2 are MNHEY and SMNVEV (reference sequence). V gave up 7 bases and J gave up 0 bases, with 13 bases separating them. CDR3 residues: CASTYFWGSYNEQFF. In DNA form, the CDR3 reads TGTGCCAGCACTTATTTCTGGGGCTCCTACAATGAGCAGTTCTTC.

The chain has TRBV7-7 and TRBJ2-5, with TRBD1 as a possible D gene (6 bases). The CDR3 length is 17 residues. Germline CDR1 SSHAT, CDR2 FNYEAQ (reference sequence). The V end lost 3 bases, the J end lost 1 base, and 18 bases lay between the germline ends. This chain's CDR3 is CASSFREGDTTQETQYF. The CDR3 DNA sequence: TGTGCCAGCAGCTTCCGTGAGGGGGACACAACCCAAGAGACCCAGTACTTC.

This clonotype has ten or more counts. V usage is TRBV29-1 and J usage is TRBJ1-1; a weak D match, TRBD1 (5 bases). The CDR3 consists of 12 residues. CDR1 is SQVTM and CDR2 is ANQGSEA in the germline V gene. Trimming cost V 5 bases and J 4 bases, with 11 bases left between them. CDR3 amino acids: CSVRRVGTEAFF. CDR3 DNA sequence: TGCAGCGTTCGCAGGGTTGGCACTGAAGCTTTCTTT.

This clonotype appeared many times. This chain connects TRBV28 to TRBJ2-7, with D perhaps matching TRBD1 (6 bases). There are 12 residues in the CDR3. V was shortened by 6 bases and J by 2 bases, with 8 bases between the two germline ends. Germline V gives CDR1 MDHEN, CDR2 SYDVKM. CDR3: CASRGQTYEQYF. CDR3 nucleotides: TGTGCCAGCAGAGGACAGACCTACGAGCAGTACTTC.

V is TRBV6-1 and J is TRBJ1-2; TRBD1 matches at 7 bases. The V gene's germline CDR1 is MNHNS and CDR2 SASEGT. The CDR3 runs to 17 residues. After removal of 4 bases from V and 5 bases from J, the junction contained 16 bases not matched to a gene. CDR3 in amino acids: CASSGPGQARYSYGYTF. The CDR3 DNA reads TGTGCCAGCAGTGGACCTGGACAGGCCAGATACTCATATGGCTACACCTTC.

V gene TRBV29-1 combines with J gene TRBJ2-1; the match to TRBD1 covers 10 bases. This CDR3 has 12 amino acids. V dropped 3 bases and J dropped 7; count of bases not matched to a gene: 0. The V gene's germline CDR1 is SQVTM and CDR2 ANQGSEA. CDR3 sequence: CSVEGQGNEQFF. The CDR3 nucleotides read TGCAGCGTTGAGGGACAGGGGAATGAGCAGTTCTTC.

The table lists this clonotype with a few counts. The chain has TRBV28 and TRBJ2-1; 11 positions match TRBD2. CDR3 size: 16 residues. V dropped 5 bases and J dropped 2; count of bases not matched to a gene: 5. In germline, CDR1 is MDHEN, CDR2 SYDVKM. The CDR3 sequence is CASSLLAGETYNEQFF. In DNA form, the CDR3 reads TGTGCCAGCAGTCTACTAGCGGGAGAGACCTACAATGAGCAGTTCTTC.

As concerns this clonotype: A much larger clone differs from this one at a single base, so this may be a read error. V gene TRBV27 combines with J gene TRBJ2-2, with D perhaps given as TRBD1 or TRBD2 (5 bases each). Germline lookup yields CDR1 MNHEY and CDR2 SMNVEV (reference sequence). The CDR3 covers 18 residues. V lost 2 bases and J 6 bases, leaving 22 bases between the germline ends. The CDR3 region is CASSLVSSRDVRAGELFF. The CDR3 DNA reads as TGTGCCAGCAGTTTAGTTTCCTCCCGGGACGTTCGCGCCGGGGAGCTGTTTTTT.

This clonotype was seen more than once but under ten times. The chain combines TRBV7-9 with TRBJ2-7, with D uncertain. Germline CDR1 reads SEHNR; CDR2 reads FQNEAQ (reference sequence). V shed 5 bases and J shed 2 bases, with 10 bases lying between them. This CDR3 contains 13 residues. The CDR3 sequence is CASSPAGTYEQYF. The CDR3 DNA sequence: TGTGCCAGCAGCCCGGCCGGAACCTACGAGCAGTACTTC.

This clonotype was detected ten times or more. The chain combines TRBV7-6 with TRBJ2-1; 12 bases fit TRBD2. Unmatched junction bases numbered 4, after V lost 5 bases and J lost 5 bases. This CDR3 contains 15 residues. The germline gives CDR1 SGHVS, CDR2 FNYEAQ. The CDR3 here is CASSRLAGGDNEQFF. The CDR3 coding sequence is TGTGCCAGCAGCCGGCTAGCGGGGGGGGACAATGAGCAGTTCTTC.

The sample holds many counts of this clonotype. The CDR3 DNA sequence: TGTGCCAGCACCCGGGACGGGGAGCAGTTCTTC. Its protein is CASTRDGEQFF. V gene TRBV7-9 combines with J gene TRBJ2-1, with D perhaps TRBD1 or TRBD2 (5 bases each). V lost 7 bases to trimming and J lost 10 bases, with 11 bases between them. The CDR3 extends over 11 amino acids. Per the germline V gene, CDR1 is SEHNR and CDR2 is FQNEAQ (reference sequence).

In this sample, this clonotype turned up many times. The chain links TRBV5-6 to TRBJ2-5; 13 nucleotides align to TRBD2. V dropped 0 bases and J dropped 3; count of bases not matched to a gene: 5. The germline gives CDR1 SGHDT, CDR2 YYEEEE. The CDR3 contains 17 residues. CDR3 amino acids: CASSLELAGGGEETQYF. The CDR3 DNA reads TGTGCCAGCAGCTTGGAACTAGCGGGAGGGGGGGAAGAGACCCAGTACTTC.

The V call is TRBV11-2, the J call TRBJ2-1; the D gene is possibly TRBD2 (6 bases). The CDR3 loop spans 13 amino acids. The germline gives CDR1 SGHAT, CDR2 FQNNGV. Trimming took off 0 bases at V and 10 bases at J, with 10 bases between the two ends. CDR3 in amino acids: CASSLDPTREQFF. As DNA, the CDR3 is TGTGCCAGCAGCTTAGATCCGACTAGGGAGCAGTTCTTC.